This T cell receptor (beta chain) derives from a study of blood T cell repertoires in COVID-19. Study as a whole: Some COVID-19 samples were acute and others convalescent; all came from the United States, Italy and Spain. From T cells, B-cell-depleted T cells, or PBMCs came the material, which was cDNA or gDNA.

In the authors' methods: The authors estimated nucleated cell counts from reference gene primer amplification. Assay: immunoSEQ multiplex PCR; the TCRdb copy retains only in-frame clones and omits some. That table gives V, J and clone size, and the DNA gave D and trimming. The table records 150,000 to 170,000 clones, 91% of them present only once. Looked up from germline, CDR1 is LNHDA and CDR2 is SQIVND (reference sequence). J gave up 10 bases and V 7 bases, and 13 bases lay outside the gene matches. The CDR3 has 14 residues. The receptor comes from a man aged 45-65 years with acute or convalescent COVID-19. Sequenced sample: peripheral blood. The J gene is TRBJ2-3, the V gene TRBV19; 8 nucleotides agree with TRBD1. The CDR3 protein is CASTGQGDPRPQYF. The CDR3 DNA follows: TGTGCCAGTACTGGACAGGGCGACCCAAGGCCGCAGTATTTT.